This TCR beta chain derives from a study of identical twins. Study outcomes and limitations: Fewer insertions characterized abundant cord blood beta clonotypes, whereas memory repertoires showed none.

This clonotype was seen a handful of times. Antigen unknown. A universal primer site was added by template switching, and unique molecular identifiers were carried by the cDNA. TCRdb re-called the 5' RACE reads through MiXCR, storing one row per CDR3 protein. The data show about 240,000 distinct CDR3 sequences, 6% to 8% seen once. All donors comprised healthy Caucasians. With V trimmed by 10 bases and J by 4 bases, 17 bases remained unmatched. Germline V lookup: CDR1 MNHEY, CDR2 SMNVEV (reference sequence). CDR3 length: 16 residues. The data were also submitted as part of a second study, on yellow fever vaccine responses in identical twins.

This receptor was taken from a woman between 18 and 29 years old in good health. The sample was CD8+ T cells sorted from blood. J is TRBJ2-3 and V is TRBV27, with 7 positions matching TRBD2. CDR3 loop: CATSPAAGELADTQYF. As DNA, the CDR3 is TGTGCCACCTCCCCAGCCGCGGGAGAGTTGGCAGATACGCAGTATTTT.